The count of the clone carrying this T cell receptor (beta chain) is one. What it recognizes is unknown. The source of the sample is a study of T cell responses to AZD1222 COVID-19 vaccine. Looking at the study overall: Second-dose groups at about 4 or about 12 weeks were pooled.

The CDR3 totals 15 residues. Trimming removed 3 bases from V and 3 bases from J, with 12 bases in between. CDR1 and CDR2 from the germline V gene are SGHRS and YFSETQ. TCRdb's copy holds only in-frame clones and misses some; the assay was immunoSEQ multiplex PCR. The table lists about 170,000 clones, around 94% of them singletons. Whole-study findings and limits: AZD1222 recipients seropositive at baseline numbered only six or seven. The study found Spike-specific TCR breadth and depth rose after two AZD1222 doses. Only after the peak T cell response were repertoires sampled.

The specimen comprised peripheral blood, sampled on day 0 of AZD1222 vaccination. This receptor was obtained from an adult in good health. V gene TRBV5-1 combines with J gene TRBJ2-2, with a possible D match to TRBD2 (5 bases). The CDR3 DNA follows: TGCGCCAGCAGCTCAACTAGTGGGGACACCGGGGAGCTGTTTTTT. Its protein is CASSSTSGDTGELFF.